This T cell receptor beta chain derives from a study of shared clonotypes between healthy human individuals. Sequencing used immunoSEQ multiplex PCR; TCRdb keeps in-frame clones, though not all of them. The sample consists of about 330,000 clones, around 90% of them appearing once. This clone appeared a single time. J lost 4 bases, V lost 4 bases, and 16 bases had no gene match. CDR1 and CDR2 from the germline V gene are MGHRA and YSYEKL. The CDR3 extends over 18 amino acids. The sequencing input was memory CD8+ T cells sorted from blood. Noted subset: CD45RO+ cells pooled with CCR7-negative TemRA cells. V and J are TRBV4-1 and TRBJ1-1, with TRBD1 matching over 9 bases. The source is a man aged 18 to 29 in good health. The CDR3 region is CASSRTSIRTGVSTEAFF. CDR3 DNA sequence: TGCGCCAGCAGCCGCACCTCTATTCGGACAGGGGTTAGCACTGAAGCTTTCTTT.